This T cell receptor (beta chain) was captured by sequencing in a study of blood T cell repertoires in COVID-19. As for the study in general: Material from acute and convalescent COVID-19 was sourced from the United States, Italy and Spain. T cells, B-cell-depleted T cells, or PBMCs supplied cDNA or gDNA.

Original processing notes: Nucleated cell number was recorded as an estimate derived from reference gene primer amplification. Using immunoSEQ multiplex PCR, the repertoire was profiled, and TCRdb retains in-frame clones only, with some absent. Clone size and the V and J calls come from that table; the DNA yielded D and trimming. Seen here are about 100,000 clones, roughly nine tenths observed once, and the top ten hold 4.5% to 5%. The germline gives CDR1 KGHSH, CDR2 LQKENI. The V end was cut by 4 bases, the J end by 2 bases, with 8 bases between. The CDR3 has 13 residues. This chain joins TRBV18 and TRBJ2-5, with D unclear. The source of this sequence is a man in his forties with active or convalescent COVID-19. The sequencing sample was made of peripheral blood. This CDR3 is CASSRAIQETQYF. The CDR3 DNA reads TGTGCCAGCTCACGAGCCATTCAAGAGACCCAGTACTTC. Filled out from reference TRBV18 and TRBJ2-5, the complete variable domain reads NAGVMQNPRHLVRRRGQEARLRCSPMKGHSHVYWYRQLPEEGLKFMVYLQKENIIDESGMPKERFSAEFPKEGPSILRIQQVVRGDSAAYFCASSRAIQETQYFGPGTRLLVL.